Sequencing of this T cell receptor beta chain was carried out in a study of cytomegalovirus exposure and HLA in healthy donors. Primers: 60 Vbeta forward and 13 Jbeta reverse. The data were produced by immunoSEQ multiplex PCR, yet TCRdb's version contains in-frame clones alone and is incomplete. The sample records approximately 270,000 clones, 80% being singletons. The V gene's germline CDR1 is SGHAT and CDR2 FQNNGV. CDR3 length equals 15 residues. The junction had 8 bases not matched to a gene; V was cut back by 5 bases and J by 6 bases. Concerning this clone itself: Its specificity is unknown.

General observations from the study: Follow-up analysis later connected one missense variant in DCLRE1C with trimming of TCR beta V- and J-genes.

This TCR was sampled from a girl aged 2-15 years in good health and CMV-seronegative. Sample: PBMCs. The chain combines TRBV11-2 with TRBJ2-4; 9 bases map to TRBD1. The CDR3 sequence is CASSPGTGTANIQYF. The CDR3, as DNA: TGTGCCAGCAGCCCTGGGACAGGGACGGCAAACATTCAGTACTTC.